This T cell receptor beta chain was sequenced in a study of cytomegalovirus exposure and HLA in healthy donors. Study-wide points: Apparent HLA restriction characterized most CMV-associated TCR beta chains in a later analysis. The authors confirmed in vitro that three CMV-associated chains were specific for CMV antigens. Investigators reported 164 TCR beta chains as tied to cytomegalovirus. Association of a missense DCLRE1C variant with TCR beta V- and J-gene trimming was reported in a later analysis.

Trimming removed 3 bases at V and 4 bases at J, with 15 bases between. The CDR3 is 16 amino acids. The germline CDR1 and CDR2 sequences are MGHRA and YSYEKL. Amplification used 60 Vbeta primers and 13 Jbeta primers. Clones were sequenced by immunoSEQ multiplex PCR, and TCRdb holds only the in-frame ones, with some missing. Of approximately 160,000 clones in the sample, 64% were seen once. Notes on this clone: What it recognizes is unknown.

What was sequenced was PBMCs. The chain recombines TRBV4-1 with TRBJ2-2; D might be TRBD2 (5 bases). The TCR sequence derives from a woman in her 30s in good health and CMV-seropositive. The CDR3 DNA sequence: TGCGCCAGCAGCCATATAGGAAGACTATCCACCGGGGAGCTGTTTTTT. As protein: CASSHIGRLSTGELFF.